The entry below describes one T cell receptor beta chain. This clonotype was counted at least ten times. The clone's antigen remains unknown. Base-call qualities are not available, and no considerably larger clone is one nucleotide away. The CDR1 and CDR2 encoded by the germline V gene (reference sequence) are SGHKS and YYEKEE. Trimming at the junction amounts to 2 bases on V and 1 base on J, and the germline ends lie 13 bases apart. The CDR3 holds 16 amino acids from the cysteine to the phenylalanine. Only the CDR3 part of the read is kept: 48 bases, read in frame from the first base. The data were taken from a study of T cell repertoires in cytomegalovirus infection (dated by TCRdb to between 2017 and 2020). At the level of the whole study: The HLA type of each donor mattered for the analysis, because public TCR beta signatures pointed to carriage of CMV infection along with the matching HLA type. Beyond this particular receptor, the publication reports: The ex vivo response was dominated by HLA-C-restricted CMV-specific TCR beta clonotypes, which also provided the single most frequent clonotype in two of eight donors. In both this cohort and an independent cohort of under 450 donors, the cumulative frequency of public TCR beta family members distinguished carriers of CMV infection plus the relevant HLA type.

Instrument used: Illumina HiSeq 1500. Clones were called with MiXCR by TCRdb after fastp trimmed the public reads at Q25, and only in-frame beta chains were retained. For every CDR3 protein sequence, its rows merge into one entry that carries the most common genes and DNA. The sample contains 560,000 or so distinct CDR3 sequences, approximately 16% of them found a single time. Roughly a quarter of the sample is in the top ten clones. The chain employs TRBV5-5 and TRBJ2-1, with TRBD1 perhaps the D gene, on 6 matching bases. Sample: CD8+ T cells from PBMCs. This TCR derives from a human donor in good health (CMV status not recorded). Some clones in this sample may be carry-over from other donors' samples. This receptor has the CDR3 CASSFPGTNSYNEQFF. The DNA sequence is TGTGCCAGCAGCTTCCCCGGGACAAATTCCTACAATGAGCAGTTCTTC.